The source of this TCR beta chain is a study of blood T cell repertoires in COVID-19. Seattle researchers signed up patients amid active infection and tracked them longitudinally. This clone came up a few times. In the original processing: Counts of nucleated cells, estimated from reference gene primer amplification, were obtained. Repertoires were generated with immunoSEQ multiplex PCR, while TCRdb's copy carries only in-frame clones and drops some. Clone size and the V and J calls come from that table; the DNA yielded D and trimming. The sample lists 100,000 or so clones; roughly 92% were seen once. The sequence was obtained from a woman aged 50 to 60 with COVID-19, enrolled during active disease. The material sequenced was peripheral blood.

In DNA form, the CDR3 reads TGTGCCAGTACCTCTCTCCTCAGAGGAAACACCATATATTTT. The encoded protein is CASTSLLRGNTIYF. The chain uses TRBV19 and TRBJ1-3; D unclear. CDR3 length equals 14 residues. CDR1 LNHDA and CDR2 SQIVND come from the germline V gene (reference sequence). V was cut by 7 bases and J by 4 bases, with 14 bases left in between.